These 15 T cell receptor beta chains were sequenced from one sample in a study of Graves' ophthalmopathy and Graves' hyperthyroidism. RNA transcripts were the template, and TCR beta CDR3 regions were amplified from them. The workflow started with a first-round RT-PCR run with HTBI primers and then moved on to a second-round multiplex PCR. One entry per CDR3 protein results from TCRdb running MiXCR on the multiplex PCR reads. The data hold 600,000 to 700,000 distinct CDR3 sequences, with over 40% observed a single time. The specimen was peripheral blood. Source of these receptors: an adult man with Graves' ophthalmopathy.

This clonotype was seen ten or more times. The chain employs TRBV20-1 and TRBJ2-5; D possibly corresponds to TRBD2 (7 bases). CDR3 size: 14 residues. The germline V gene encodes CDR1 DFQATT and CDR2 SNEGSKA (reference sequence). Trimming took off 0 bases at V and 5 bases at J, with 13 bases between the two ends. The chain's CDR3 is CSARDGGGRETQYF. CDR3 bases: TGCAGTGCTAGAGATGGGGGGGGGCGGGAGACCCAGTACTTC.

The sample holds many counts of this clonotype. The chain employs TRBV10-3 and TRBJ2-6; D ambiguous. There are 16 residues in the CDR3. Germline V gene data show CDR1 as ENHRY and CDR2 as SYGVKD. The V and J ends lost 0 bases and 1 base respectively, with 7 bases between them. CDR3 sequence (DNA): TGTGCCATCAGTGAGTCTGGGGTGTCTGGGGCCAACGTCCTGACTTTC. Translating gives CAISESGVSGANVLTF.

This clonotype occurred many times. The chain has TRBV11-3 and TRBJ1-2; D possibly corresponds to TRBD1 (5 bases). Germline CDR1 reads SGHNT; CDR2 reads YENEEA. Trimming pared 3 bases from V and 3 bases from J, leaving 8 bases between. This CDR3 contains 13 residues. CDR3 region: CASSLGEDYGYTF. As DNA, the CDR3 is TGTGCCAGCAGCTTGGGGGAGGACTATGGCTACACCTTC.

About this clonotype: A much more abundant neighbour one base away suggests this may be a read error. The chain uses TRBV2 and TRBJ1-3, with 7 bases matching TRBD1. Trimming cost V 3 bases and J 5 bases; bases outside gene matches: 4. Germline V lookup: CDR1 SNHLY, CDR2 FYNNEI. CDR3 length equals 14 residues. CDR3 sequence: CASSETGIRNTIYF. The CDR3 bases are TGTGCCAGCAGTGAGACAGGGATCCGAAACACCATATATTTT.

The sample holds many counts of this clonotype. The CDR3: CSAREQAVEAFF. The CDR3 nucleotides read TGCAGCGCTAGGGAACAGGCGGTTGAAGCTTTCTTT. The chain joins TRBV29-1 to TRBJ1-1; D perhaps matches TRBD1 (5 bases). In germline, CDR1 is SQVTM, CDR2 ANQGSEA. V lost 7 bases to trimming and J lost 7 bases, with 16 bases between them. This CDR3 contains 12 residues. Full variable domain (rest looked up from reference TRBV29-1 and TRBJ1-1): SAVISQKPSRDICQRGTSLTIQCQVDSQVTMMFWYRQQPGQSLTLIATANQGSEATYESGFVIDKFPISRPNLTFSTLTVSNMSPEDSSIYLCSAREQAVEAFFGQGTRLTVV.

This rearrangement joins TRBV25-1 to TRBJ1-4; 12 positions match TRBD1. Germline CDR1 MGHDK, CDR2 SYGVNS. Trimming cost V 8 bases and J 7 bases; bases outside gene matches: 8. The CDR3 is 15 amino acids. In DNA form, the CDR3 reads TGTGCCAGCGTTGAAGGGACAGGGGGCAGTGAAAAACTGTTTTTT. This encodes CASVEGTGGSEKLFF. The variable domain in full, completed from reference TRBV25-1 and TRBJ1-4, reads EADIYQTPRYLVIGTGKKITLECSQTMGHDKMYWYQQDPGMELHLIHYSYGVNSTEKGDLSSESTVSRIRTEHFPLTLESARPSHTSQYLCASVEGTGGSEKLFFGSGTQLSVL.

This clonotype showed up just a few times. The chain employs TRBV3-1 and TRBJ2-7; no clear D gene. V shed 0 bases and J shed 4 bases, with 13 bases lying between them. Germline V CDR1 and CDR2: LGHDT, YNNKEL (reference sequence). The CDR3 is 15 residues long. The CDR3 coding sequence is TGTGCCAGCAGCCAAGATCTGCGGCCGATATACGAGCAGTACTTC. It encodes CASSQDLRPIYEQYF.

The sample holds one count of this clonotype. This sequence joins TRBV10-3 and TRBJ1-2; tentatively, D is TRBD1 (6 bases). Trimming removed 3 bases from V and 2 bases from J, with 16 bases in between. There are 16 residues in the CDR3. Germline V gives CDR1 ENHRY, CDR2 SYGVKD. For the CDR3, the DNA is TGTGCCATCAGTGACGACGGTGAGGACAGAAACTATGGCTACACCTTC. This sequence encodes CAISDDGEDRNYGYTF.

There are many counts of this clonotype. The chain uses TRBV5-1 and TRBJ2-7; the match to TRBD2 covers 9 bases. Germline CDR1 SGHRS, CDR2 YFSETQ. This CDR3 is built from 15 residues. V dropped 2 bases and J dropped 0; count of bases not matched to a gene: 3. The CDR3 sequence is CASSFSGGVSYEQYF. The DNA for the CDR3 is TGCGCCAGCAGCTTTAGCGGGGGCGTCTCCTACGAGCAGTACTTC.

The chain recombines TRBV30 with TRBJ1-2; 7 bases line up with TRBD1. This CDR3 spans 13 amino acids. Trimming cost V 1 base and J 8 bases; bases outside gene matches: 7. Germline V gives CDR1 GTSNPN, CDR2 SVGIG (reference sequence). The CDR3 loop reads CAWSAEGARGYTF. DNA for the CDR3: TGTGCCTGGAGTGCTGAGGGGGCCCGGGGCTACACCTTC. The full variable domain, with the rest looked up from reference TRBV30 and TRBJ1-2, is SQTIHQWPATLVQPVGSPLSLECTVEGTSNPNLYWYRQAAGRGLQLLFYSVGIGQISSEVPQNLSASRPQDRQFILSSKKLLLSDSGFYLCAWSAEGARGYTFGSGTRLTVV.

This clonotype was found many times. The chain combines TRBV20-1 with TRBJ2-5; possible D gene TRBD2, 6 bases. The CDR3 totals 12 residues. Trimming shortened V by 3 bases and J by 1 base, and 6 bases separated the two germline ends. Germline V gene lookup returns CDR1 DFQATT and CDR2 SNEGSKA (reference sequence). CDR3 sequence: CSASSGQETQYF. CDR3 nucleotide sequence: TGCAGTGCTAGTAGCGGCCAAGAGACCCAGTACTTC.

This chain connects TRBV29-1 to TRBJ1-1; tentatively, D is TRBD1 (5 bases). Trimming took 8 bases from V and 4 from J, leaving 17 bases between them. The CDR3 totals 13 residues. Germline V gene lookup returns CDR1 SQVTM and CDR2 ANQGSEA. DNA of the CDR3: TGCAGCTTAGACGGGGGTGCCGGCACTGAAGCTTTCTTT. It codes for CSLDGGAGTEAFF.

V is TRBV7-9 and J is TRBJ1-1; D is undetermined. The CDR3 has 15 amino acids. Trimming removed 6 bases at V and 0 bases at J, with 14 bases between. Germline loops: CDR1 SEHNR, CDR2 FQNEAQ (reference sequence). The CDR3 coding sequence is TGTGCCAGCAGTCCCGACCGGGCGGTGAACACTGAAGCTTTCTTT. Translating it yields CASSPDRAVNTEAFF.

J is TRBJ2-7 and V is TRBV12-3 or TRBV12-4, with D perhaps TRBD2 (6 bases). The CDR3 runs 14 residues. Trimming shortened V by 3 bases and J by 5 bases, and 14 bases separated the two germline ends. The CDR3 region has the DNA TGTGCCAGCAGTTTTACGGGAGAGGGCCACGAGCAGTACTTC. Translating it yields CASSFTGEGHEQYF.

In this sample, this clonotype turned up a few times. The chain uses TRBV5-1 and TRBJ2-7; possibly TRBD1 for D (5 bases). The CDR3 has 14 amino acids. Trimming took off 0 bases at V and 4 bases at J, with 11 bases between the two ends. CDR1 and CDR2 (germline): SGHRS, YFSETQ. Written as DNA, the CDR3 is TGCGCCAGCAGCTTGGTGGAAGGGGCATACGAGCAGTACTTC. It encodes CASSLVEGAYEQYF.